The clone carrying this T cell receptor beta chain has only a few counts. Antigen unknown. Using immunoSEQ multiplex PCR, the repertoire was profiled, and TCRdb retains in-frame clones only, with some absent. Of about 120,000 clones in the sample, approximately 83% were seen once. This record belongs to a study of T cell responses to AZD1222 COVID-19 vaccine. Regarding the study as a whole: The span of vaccine-associated CD4 TCRs extended across spike, with dominance at 160-218 and 743-854. The reported proportion of spike-specific TCRs targeting unmutated variant regions was nearly half. Donors skewed white British and female; clonal diversity was possibly underestimated.

The CDR3 contains 15 residues. Germline CDR1 reads SNHLY; CDR2 reads FYNNEI. The V end was cut by 8 bases, the J end by 8 bases, with 22 bases between. The starting material was peripheral blood, obtained on day 0 of MenACWY control vaccination. J is TRBJ2-4 and V is TRBV2; D is unresolved. The clonotype originates from an adult in good health. This chain's CDR3 is CASCLSTQSPDIQYF. Written as DNA, the CDR3 is TGTGCCAGCTGCCTCTCGACCCAAAGTCCGGACATTCAGTACTTC.